This record covers a single T cell receptor (beta chain). As yet, its antigen is unknown. This specimen comes from a study of cytomegalovirus exposure and HLA in healthy donors. General observations from the study: CMV serostatus was the only immune exposure information that was available.

Amplification used 60 Vbeta primers and 13 Jbeta primers. Using immunoSEQ multiplex PCR, the repertoire was profiled, and TCRdb retains in-frame clones only, with some absent. The sample lists 150,000 to 200,000 clones; around 77% were seen once. Germline trimming cut 0 bases from V and 6 bases from J; bases unmatched to any gene: 1. The CDR3 sequence is 14 residues long. In germline, CDR1 is SGDLS, CDR2 YYNGEE. It was healthy bone marrow donors who served as donors. The sequencing input was PBMCs. The V gene is TRBV9, the J gene TRBJ2-2; 8 bases are a match to TRBD2. This sequence originates from a woman in her 40s in good health and CMV-seronegative. The chain's CDR3 is CASSVDGRAGELFF. DNA of the CDR3: TGTGCCAGCAGCGTAGACGGGAGGGCCGGGGAGCTGTTTTTT. Supplemented by reference TRBV9 and TRBJ2-2, the full variable domain reads DSGVTQTPKHLITATGQRVTLRCSPRSGDLSVYWYQQSLDQGLQFLIQYYNGEERAKGNILERFSAQQFPDLHSELNLSSLELGDSALYFCASSVDGRAGELFFGEGSRLTVL.